This T cell receptor (beta chain) was sequenced for a study of blood T cell repertoires in COVID-19. This CDR3 is 13 amino acids long. Per the germline V gene, CDR1 is DFQATT and CDR2 is SNEGSKA (reference sequence). V was pared by 3 bases and J by 7 bases, with 14 bases between. Methods used by the authors: Using reference gene primer amplification, nucleated cell counts were estimated. Libraries were prepared by immunoSEQ multiplex PCR; TCRdb keeps only in-frame clonotypes and omits some of them. The V and J calls and clone size come from that table; D and trimming were worked out from the DNA. The table includes 120,000 or so clones, roughly 87% detected once.

Source material: peripheral blood. The receptor was isolated from a human donor in a cohort sampled during active COVID-19. The gene calls are TRBV20-1 and TRBJ2-3; D call uncertain. CDR3 coding DNA: TGCAGTGCTAGTGTAAGTGGGCTAAATACGCAGTATTTT. It yields the protein CSASVSGLNTQYF.